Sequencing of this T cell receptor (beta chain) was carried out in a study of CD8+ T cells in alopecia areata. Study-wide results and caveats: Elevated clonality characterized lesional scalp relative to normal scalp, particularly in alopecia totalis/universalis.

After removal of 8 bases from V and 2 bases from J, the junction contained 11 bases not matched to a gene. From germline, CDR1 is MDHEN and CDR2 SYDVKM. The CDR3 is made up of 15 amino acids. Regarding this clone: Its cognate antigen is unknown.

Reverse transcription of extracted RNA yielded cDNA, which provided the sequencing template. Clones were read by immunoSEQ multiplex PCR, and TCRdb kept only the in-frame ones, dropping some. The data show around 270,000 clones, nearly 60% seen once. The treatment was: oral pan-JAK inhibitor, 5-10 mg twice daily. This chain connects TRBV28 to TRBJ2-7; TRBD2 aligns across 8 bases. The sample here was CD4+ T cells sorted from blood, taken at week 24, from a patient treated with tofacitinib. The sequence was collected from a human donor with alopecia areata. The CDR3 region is CASLRVGGGPYEQYF. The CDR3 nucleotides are TGTGCCAGCCTGAGGGTGGGCGGGGGGCCCTACGAGCAGTACTTC.